The 29 T cell receptor beta chains presented below share a single source sample, sequenced in a study of PD-1 blockade in classical Hodgkin lymphoma. Repertoires were generated with immunoSEQ multiplex PCR, while TCRdb's copy carries only in-frame clones and drops some. The sample consists of nearly 55,000 clones, roughly 80% of them appearing once. Relapse after autologous stem cell transplantation occurred in every patient, and brentuximab vedotin exposure varied. The material sequenced was peripheral blood mononuclear cells (PBMCs), taken at baseline. Receptors were obtained from a human donor with classical Hodgkin lymphoma.

The chain is built from TRBV4-3 and TRBJ2-3; 12 bases are a match to TRBD2. Trimming took 4 bases from V and 0 from J; bases not matched to a gene: 11. The CDR3 covers 19 residues. The germline CDR1 and CDR2 sequences are LGHNA and YSLEER. The CDR3 here is CASSLRLAGEPTSTDTQYF. The CDR3 bases are TGCGCCAGCAGCCTACGACTAGCGGGAGAGCCCACTAGCACAGATACGCAGTATTTT.

The V gene is TRBV11-3, the J gene TRBJ2-1, with TRBD1 as a possible D gene (6 bases). Germline CDR1 and CDR2: SGHNT and YENEEA. Trimming stripped 4 bases from V and 8 bases from J, with 9 bases between. This CDR3 spans 12 amino acids. As DNA, the CDR3 is TGTGCCAGCAGCTCAGGGGTGGATGAGCAGTTCTTC. Translating gives CASSSGVDEQFF.

The V and J genes are TRBV7-2 and TRBJ2-7; D possibly corresponds to TRBD2 (6 bases). With 4 bases removed from V and 1 base from J, the gap between germline ends came to 11 bases. CDR3 length: 14 residues. In germline, CDR1 is SGHTA, CDR2 FQGNSA. The CDR3 reads CASSYWGVSYEQYF. In DNA form, the CDR3 reads TGTGCCAGCAGCTACTGGGGGGTTTCCTACGAGCAGTACTTC.

The CDR3 reads CASSIGGLAGYTDTQYF. The CDR3 coding sequence is TGTGCCAGTAGTATAGGGGGACTAGCGGGATACACAGATACGCAGTATTTT. The chain is built from TRBV19 and TRBJ2-3; TRBD2 agrees at 13 bases. V dropped 1 base and J dropped 2; count of bases not matched to a gene: 3. The germline V gene has CDR1 LNHDA and CDR2 SQIVND (reference sequence). The CDR3 is 17 amino acids.

This chain uses TRBV7-9 with TRBJ1-2; D is ambiguous. V dropped 0 bases and J dropped 4 bases, with 9 bases sitting between them. This CDR3 is built from 14 residues. Germline CDR1 is SEHNR and CDR2 is FQNEAQ (reference sequence). The CDR3 loop is CASSLAVSGYGYTF. CDR3 DNA: TGTGCCAGCAGCTTAGCAGTTTCGGGCTATGGCTACACCTTC.

The rearrangement uses TRBV2 and TRBJ1-2, with TRBD1 matching 7 bases. The trim removed 7 bases at V and 5 bases at J, leaving 10 bases unmatched. Germline V gives CDR1 SNHLY, CDR2 FYNNEI. The CDR3 length is 14 residues. CDR3 protein: CASTLGGQLYGYTF. CDR3 DNA: TGTGCCAGCACGTTAGGGGGACAGCTTTATGGCTACACCTTC. The whole variable domain, filled in from reference TRBV2 and TRBJ1-2, reads EPEVTQTPSHQVTQMGQEVILRCVPISNHLYFYWYRQILGQKVEFLVSFYNNEISEKSEIFDDQFSVERPDGSNFTLKIRSTKLEDSAMYFCASTLGGQLYGYTFGSGTRLTVV.

CDR3 DNA: TGTGCCAGCAGTGAGGTCCCCAGGTGGGACACTGAAGCTTTCTTT. It specifies CASSEVPRWDTEAFF. The rearrangement uses TRBV6-1 and TRBJ1-1; no clear D gene. CDR3 length: 15 residues. Between the trimmed V and J ends, which lost 3 bases and 3 bases, there was a span of 14 bases. Germline V lookup: CDR1 MNHNS, CDR2 SASEGT.

This clone was seen just once. J is TRBJ1-1 and V is TRBV6-4; the D gene is possibly TRBD1 (5 bases). This CDR3 contains 14 residues. V lost 8 bases and J lost 1, with 14 bases in between. The germline V gene encodes CDR1 MRHNA and CDR2 SNTAGT. CDR3 bases: TGTGCCAGCGGACCAGGAGGGGCGAACACTGAAGCTTTCTTT. It codes for CASGPGGANTEAFF.

CDR3: CASSLGQASSYEQYF. The DNA of the CDR3 is TGTGCCAGCAGCTTAGGACAGGCGAGCTCCTACGAGCAGTACTTC. V usage is TRBV11-2 and J usage is TRBJ2-5; D possibly corresponds to TRBD1 (6 bases). Matching the DNA end better, TRBJ2-7 makes the J call doubtful. The CDR3 is 15 residues long. Germline CDR1 and CDR2: SGHAT and FQNNGV.

The chain has TRBV30 and TRBJ2-3; maybe TRBD1 (6 bases). Trimming cost V 4 bases and J 2 bases, with 16 bases left between them. Germline V gives CDR1 GTSNPN, CDR2 SVGIG (reference sequence). The CDR3 runs to 15 residues. Written as DNA, the CDR3 is TGTGCCTGGAATGCAGGACAGCTGTTCACAGATACGCAGTATTTT. Protein: CAWNAGQLFTDTQYF.

CDR3 amino acids: CASSQDREQFF. The CDR3 region has the DNA TGCGCCAGCAGCCAAGATCGTGAGCAGTTCTTC. This rearrangement joins TRBV4-1 to TRBJ2-1; D uncertain. Germline V gene lookup returns CDR1 MGHRA and CDR2 YSYEKL. Trimming stripped 0 bases from V and 9 bases from J, with 3 bases between. The CDR3 has 11 amino acids.

This chain joins TRBV7-9 and TRBJ2-3; no clear D. V lost 0 bases and J 0 bases, leaving 7 bases between the germline ends. This CDR3 is 15 amino acids long. Germline V gene sequence: CDR1 SEHNR, CDR2 FQNEAQ (reference sequence). Here the CDR3 DNA reads TGTGCCAGCAGCTTAGCGGCGGCTAGCACAGATACGCAGTATTTT. Translated: CASSLAAASTDTQYF.

This clone was picked up one time. The chain couples TRBV19 to TRBJ2-1, with 8 positions matching TRBD1. The junction had 5 bases not matched to a gene; V was cut back by 6 bases and J by 1 base. The CDR3 length is 15 residues. CDR1 and CDR2 from the germline V gene are LNHDA and SQIVND (reference sequence). CDR3 in amino acids: CASSTDRASYNEQFF. The DNA for the CDR3 is TGTGCCAGTAGCACGGACAGGGCGTCCTACAATGAGCAGTTCTTC.

DNA for the CDR3: TGTGCCAGCAGCTTAGGGGCGGGAGTCCTCCGGGAGCAGTTCTTC. Translating it yields CASSLGAGVLREQFF. This chain uses TRBV11-3 with TRBJ2-1; TRBD2 aligns across 7 bases. Germline-derived CDR1 and CDR2 are SGHNT and YENEEA. The V and J ends lost 1 base and 10 bases, in that order; junction bases with no gene match: 10. The CDR3 runs 15 residues.

This rearrangement joins TRBV9 to TRBJ2-3; 11 bases map to TRBD1. Germline CDR1 reads SGDLS; CDR2 reads YYNGEE. V was pared by 4 bases and J by 5 bases, with 6 bases of the junction left unmatched. This CDR3 region has 15 residues. The CDR3 is CASSRTGGRRDTQYF. CDR3 in DNA: TGTGCCAGCAGCCGGACAGGGGGCCGGAGAGATACGCAGTATTTT.

This clone was observed a single time. Other DNA sequences in this specimen translate into the identical CDR3. The V gene is TRBV5-1, the J gene TRBJ2-3, with 14 bases lining up with TRBD2. This CDR3 has 17 amino acids. The V segment lost 8 bases and the J segment 4 bases; nucleotides outside the gene matches: 12. Germline V gene sequence: CDR1 SGHRS, CDR2 YFSETQ. The CDR3 spells CASSRGTSGRYADTQYF. The CDR3 coding sequence is TGCGCCAGTAGCCGAGGGACTAGCGGGAGATACGCAGATACGCAGTATTTT. The full variable domain, with the rest looked up from reference TRBV5-1 and TRBJ2-3, is KAGVTQTPRYLIKTRGQQVTLSCSPISGHRSVSWYQQTPGQGLQFLFEYFSETQRNKGNFPGRFSGRQFSNSRSEMNVSTLELGDSALYLCASSRGTSGRYADTQYFGPGTRLTVL.

The chain couples TRBV20-1 to TRBJ1-1, with D unclear. There are 11 residues in the CDR3. Trimming took off 6 bases at V and 3 bases at J, with 8 bases between the two ends. Germline CDR1 reads DFQATT; CDR2 reads SNEGSKA (reference sequence). For the CDR3, the DNA is TGCAGTGCCACTCATTACACTGAAGCTTTCTTT. Amino acid sequence: CSATHYTEAFF.

The CDR3 here is CASSPPGASEQYF. CDR3 bases: TGTGCCAGCAGCCCGCCGGGGGCGAGTGAGCAGTACTTC. This chain uses TRBV9 with TRBJ2-7; D might be TRBD1 or TRBD2, each matching 6 bases. Trimming removed 4 bases at V and 7 bases at J, with 15 bases between. The CDR3 loop spans 13 amino acids. CDR1 is SGDLS, CDR2 YYNGEE, per germline.

Here the CDR3 DNA reads TGTGCCATCAGTAAAGAACTAGCGGGGGGCGAGCAGTTCTTC. Its protein is CAISKELAGGEQFF. This rearrangement joins TRBV10-3 to TRBJ2-1, with TRBD2 matching over 12 bases. J lost 10 bases, V lost 5 bases, and 6 bases had no gene match. CDR3 length equals 14 residues. Germline CDR1 reads ENHRY; CDR2 reads SYGVKD.

This chain connects TRBV11-3 to TRBJ2-7; the D gene is possibly TRBD2 (5 bases). This CDR3 is built from 15 residues. The germline V and J ends were trimmed by 1 base and 0 bases, with 10 bases remaining between them. Germline-derived CDR1 and CDR2 are SGHNT and YENEEA. The DNA for the CDR3 is TGTGCCAGCAGCTTAGTTGCGGGCAGCTCCTACGAGCAGTACTTC. Encoded protein: CASSLVAGSSYEQYF.

The table lists this clone with a few counts. The chain links TRBV5-1 to TRBJ2-2, with D hard to call. Deletions cut 4 bases from V and 6 bases from J, with 16 bases between. The germline gives CDR1 SGHRS, CDR2 YFSETQ. CDR3 size: 15 residues. The CDR3 sequence is CASSLVGLSAGELFF. In DNA form, the CDR3 reads TGCGCCAGCAGCCTGGTGGGGTTATCGGCCGGGGAGCTGTTTTTT.

The chain couples TRBV2 to TRBJ2-1; 8 bases match TRBD2. The CDR3 length is 16 residues. The J segment lost 0 bases and the V segment lost 4 bases, leaving 5 bases of the junction unmatched. The germline V gene has CDR1 SNHLY and CDR2 FYNNEI. This CDR3 is CASSVLTSGSYNEQFF. DNA of the CDR3: TGTGCCAGCAGTGTATTAACTAGCGGCTCCTACAATGAGCAGTTCTTC.

The gene calls are TRBV6-5 and TRBJ1-2; TRBD1 aligns across 11 bases. CDR3 length: 14 amino acids. CDR1 and CDR2 from the germline V gene are MNHEY and SVGAGI. V lost 2 bases to trimming and J lost 10 bases; unmatched junction nucleotides: 6. The CDR3 here is CASSYAGTGGDYTF. In nucleotides, the CDR3 is TGTGCCAGCAGTTACGCAGGGACAGGGGGTGACTACACCTTC.

This chain uses TRBV12-5 with TRBJ2-1; D not resolved. Germline CDR1 is LGHNT and CDR2 is FRNRAP. The CDR3 covers 11 residues. Trimming pared 5 bases from V and 9 bases from J, leaving 8 bases between. The CDR3 DNA reads TGTGCTAGTGGTGCCAGGAGTGAGCAGTTCTTC. This translates into CASGARSEQFF.

This chain links TRBV11-2 with TRBJ2-1, with a tentative D call TRBD1 (6 bases). V was pared by 3 bases and J by 4 bases, with 22 bases between. This CDR3 comprises 18 residues. Germline loops: CDR1 SGHAT, CDR2 FQNNGV. Here the CDR3 DNA reads TGTGCCAGCAGCTTCCCAATACGACAGGACACAGTTTACAATGAGCAGTTCTTC. As protein: CASSFPIRQDTVYNEQFF.

This chain joins TRBV5-1 and TRBJ2-3, with TRBD1 matching over 9 bases. The CDR3 covers 14 residues. The germline V gene encodes CDR1 SGHRS and CDR2 YFSETQ. With V trimmed by 6 bases and J by 4 bases, 6 bases remained unmatched. The CDR3 spells CASTTGTGSDTQYF. The DNA for the CDR3 is TGCGCCAGCACCACCGGGACAGGGTCAGATACGCAGTATTTT.

The chain joins TRBV7-8 to TRBJ2-5; D is undetermined. Looked up from germline, CDR1 is SGHVS and CDR2 is FQNEAQ. Trimming shortened V by 5 bases and J by 6 bases, and 7 bases separated the two germline ends. There are 11 residues in the CDR3. The CDR3 loop is CASSPDKTQYF. The CDR3 coding sequence is TGTGCCAGCAGCCCCGATAAGACCCAGTACTTC.

This chain links TRBV2 with TRBJ1-5; 9 bases match TRBD1. CDR1 and CDR2 from the germline V gene are SNHLY and FYNNEI. Trimming at V came to 8 bases and at J to 7 bases, leaving 6 bases not matched to a gene. The CDR3 is 13 amino acids. The CDR3 loop reads CASGTTGGQPQHF. The CDR3 DNA is TGTGCCAGCGGAACGACAGGGGGGCAGCCCCAGCATTTT.

The chain joins TRBV25-1 to TRBJ2-7; D is uncertain. V was trimmed by 6 bases and J by 4 bases, leaving 7 bases between them. The CDR3 contains 11 residues. From germline, CDR1 is MGHDK and CDR2 SYGVNS. The CDR3 DNA reads TGTGCCAGCAGCCTACTTTACGAGCAGTACTTC. Its protein product is CASSLLYEQYF.